This T cell receptor (beta chain) stems from a study of human T cells and chemical hapten exposure. Whole-study context: Patients, a majority of them female, were diagnosed with alopecia areata, totalis or universalis.

TCRdb re-called the RACE reads through MiXCR, storing one row per CDR3 protein. The profile shows 95,000 to 100,000 distinct CDR3 sequences, about a tenth of them singletons. The CDR3 extends over 13 amino acids. Germline assignment: CDR1 SGHTA and CDR2 FQGNSA. Trimming took 5 bases from V and 8 from J; bases not matched to a gene: 7. This clonotype was observed at least ten times. Antigen specificity is unknown. Findings and caveats of the study: The formation of large CDR3 similarity clusters by expanded TCRs significantly exceeded that of controls. Patch test score showed a positive correlation with PT1 expanded TCR counts.

Indicated time point: pre-sensitization, week 0. Treatment denoted: therapeutic diphenylcyclopropenone sensitization with weekly scalp DPC. Researchers extracted total RNA from unfractionated whole blood. The receptor comes from a woman aged 55-70 years with alopecia areata. Some clones in this sample may be carry-over from other donors' samples. V gene TRBV7-2 combines with J gene TRBJ1-2; 8 bases align to TRBD1. The sample was whole blood, taken in connection with sensitization to the hapten diphenylcyclopropenone (DPC). The CDR3 sequence: CASSPGQVYGYTF. DNA of the CDR3: TGTGCCAGCAGCCCGGGACAGGTGTACGGCTACACCTTC.